Following are 18 T cell receptor beta chains from one sample sequenced in a study of T cell responses to AZD1222 COVID-19 vaccine. TCRdb keeps only in-frame clones here, not all; method: immunoSEQ multiplex PCR. The table shows fewer than 120,000 clones, with about 87% occurring only once. This sample comprised peripheral blood, obtained on day 0 of AZD1222 vaccination. The receptors were sampled from an adult in good health.

This clone was found a few times. The V gene is TRBV6-5, the J gene TRBJ2-7; 7 bases map to TRBD1. The length of the CDR3 is 16 residues. Trimming removed 0 bases from V and 3 bases from J; junction bases left unmatched: 8. Germline CDR1 is MNHEY and CDR2 is SVGAGI. DNA of the CDR3: TGTGCCAGCAGTTACTCTTTCGGGACAGATAACTACGAGCAGTACTTC. It specifies CASSYSFGTDNYEQYF.

This clone has just one count. V usage is TRBV7-2 and J usage is TRBJ2-7; unclear D gene. CDR3 length: 13 amino acids. Between the trimmed V and J ends, which lost 2 bases and 3 bases, there was a span of 8 bases. CDR1 is SGHTA, CDR2 FQGNSA, per germline. The CDR3 sequence: CASSLFSVYEQYF. Here the CDR3 DNA reads TGTGCCAGCAGCTTATTCAGCGTCTACGAGCAGTACTTC.

The genes are TRBV18 and TRBJ1-5, with D perhaps TRBD1 (6 bases). The ends were cut back, 5 bases at V and 6 bases at J, with 17 bases in the middle. Per the germline V gene, CDR1 is KGHSH and CDR2 is LQKENI. This CDR3 region has 15 residues. The CDR3 nucleotides are TGTGCCAGCTCAGCAACGGGGGGAGGGGGTCAGCCCCAGCATTTT. It encodes CASSATGGGGQPQHF. The whole variable domain, remainder taken from reference TRBV18 and TRBJ1-5, is NAGVMQNPRHLVRRRGQEARLRCSPMKGHSHVYWYRQLPEEGLKFMVYLQKENIIDESGMPKERFSAEFPKEGPSILRIQQVVRGDSAAYFCASSATGGGGQPQHFGDGTRLSIL.

This clone was picked up a small number of times. The V gene is TRBV3-1 (or the pseudogene TRBV3-2), the J gene TRBJ1-1; D gene ambiguous. Germline V gene data show CDR1 as LGHDT and CDR2 as YNNKEL (reference sequence). The CDR3 covers 13 residues. The V end was cut by 4 bases, the J end by 3 bases, with 9 bases between. This chain's CDR3 is CASSRASHTEAFF. The CDR3 region has the DNA TGTGCCAGCAGCCGAGCTAGTCACACTGAAGCTTTCTTT.

V and J are TRBV7-2 and TRBJ1-4, with TRBD1 identical over 8 bases. Trimming at V came to 4 bases and at J to 8 bases, leaving 3 bases not matched to a gene. This CDR3 comprises 13 residues. Germline CDR1 is SGHTA and CDR2 is FQGNSA. CDR3 in DNA: TGTGCCAGCAGCTCCGGACAGGGAGAAAAACTGTTTTTT. It translates to CASSSGQGEKLFF.

On this clone itself: A much more abundant neighbour one base away suggests this may be a read error. J is TRBJ2-7 and V is TRBV2; 14 nucleotides line up with TRBD2. The trim removed 6 bases at V and 6 bases at J, leaving 4 bases unmatched. The CDR3 is made up of 14 amino acids. CDR1 and CDR2 from the germline V gene are SNHLY and FYNNEI. This chain's CDR3 is CASSSGTSGSEQYF. The CDR3 DNA reads as TGTGCCAGCAGCTCTGGGACTAGCGGGAGCGAGCAGTACTTC.

V usage is TRBV27 and J usage is TRBJ1-5; D perhaps matches TRBD1 (6 bases). Trimming removed 6 bases at V and 1 base at J, with 13 bases between. Germline V CDR1 and CDR2: MNHEY, SMNVEV (reference sequence). This CDR3 contains 15 residues. In nucleotides, the CDR3 is TGTGCCAGCAGGCTAACAGGGAACAGCAATCAGCCCCAGCATTTT. Amino acid sequence: CASRLTGNSNQPQHF.

The gene calls are TRBV29-1 and TRBJ1-1; a weak D match, TRBD1 (5 bases). With 8 bases removed from V and 1 base from J, the gap between germline ends came to 11 bases. The CDR3 runs to 12 residues. Germline-derived CDR1 and CDR2 are SQVTM and ANQGSEA. The CDR3 sequence is CSLGTPNTEAFF. CDR3 DNA sequence: TGCAGCCTCGGGACTCCGAACACTGAAGCTTTCTTT.

A single count supports this clone. This chain joins TRBV19 and TRBJ1-5; D is unresolved. The V and J ends lost 3 bases and 5 bases respectively, with 11 bases between them. The germline gives CDR1 LNHDA, CDR2 SQIVND (reference sequence). This CDR3 contains 14 residues. The CDR3 DNA sequence: TGTGCCAGTAGTATTGCAAAGAGTTATCAGCCCCAGCATTTT. Protein: CASSIAKSYQPQHF.

The V and J genes are TRBV11-2 and TRBJ2-3; TRBD1 aligns across 11 bases. The CDR3 sequence is 17 residues long. V was clipped by 5 bases and J by 2 bases; unmatched bases: 9. The germline gives CDR1 SGHAT, CDR2 FQNNGV. For the CDR3, the DNA is TGTGCCAGCAGCCTCTCAGGGACAGGGGGATACACAGATACGCAGTATTTT. Encoded protein: CASSLSGTGGYTDTQYF.

This chain joins TRBV10-1 and TRBJ1-1; no clear D. This CDR3 contains 13 residues. V dropped 5 bases and J dropped 0 bases, with 7 bases sitting between them. CDR1 and CDR2 (germline): WNHNN, SYGVQD (reference sequence). CDR3: CASSPQLNTEAFF. CDR3 bases: TGCGCCAGCAGTCCTCAGTTGAACACTGAAGCTTTCTTT.

This sequence joins TRBV12-5 and TRBJ1-5, with a possible D match to TRBD1 (5 bases). Trimming stripped 2 bases from V and 4 bases from J, with 21 bases between. Looked up from germline, CDR1 is LGHNT and CDR2 is FRNRAP. The CDR3 runs to 18 residues. The CDR3 DNA follows: TGTGCTAGTGGTTTGACAAGTACAGGAGACCGAAGTAATCAGCCCCAGCATTTT. Encoded protein: CASGLTSTGDRSNQPQHF.

This clone was found once. The chain links TRBV5-8 to TRBJ2-4; 9 nucleotides align to TRBD1. There are 16 residues in the CDR3. The germline V gene encodes CDR1 SGHTS and CDR2 YDEGEE. Trimming took 3 bases from V and 4 from J; bases not matched to a gene: 8. In DNA form, the CDR3 reads TGTGCCAGCAGCTCATGGACAGGGGAGAGAAAAAACATTCAGTACTTC. Protein product: CASSSWTGERKNIQYF. Full variable domain (outside the CDR3, taken from reference TRBV5-8 and TRBJ2-4): EAGVTQSPTHLIKTRGQQATLRCSPISGHTSVYWYQQALGLGLQFLLWYDEGEERNRGNFPPRFSGRQFPNYSSELNVNALELEDSALYLCASSSWTGERKNIQYFGAGTRLSVL.

This rearrangement joins TRBV5-1 to TRBJ1-3, with TRBD1 identical over 7 bases. V lost 0 bases and J lost 2; bases outside the gene matches: 5. This CDR3 has 16 amino acids. Germline V lookup: CDR1 SGHRS, CDR2 YFSETQ. CDR3 sequence reads: CASSLGQGTAGNTIYF. In nucleotides, the CDR3 is TGCGCCAGCAGCTTGGGTCAGGGGACAGCTGGAAACACCATATATTTT. Full variable domain (outside the CDR3, taken from reference TRBV5-1 and TRBJ1-3): KAGVTQTPRYLIKTRGQQVTLSCSPISGHRSVSWYQQTPGQGLQFLFEYFSETQRNKGNFPGRFSGRQFSNSRSEMNVSTLELGDSALYLCASSLGQGTAGNTIYFGEGSWLTVV.

The chain combines TRBV27 with TRBJ1-6; D is unclear. The CDR3 has 13 residues. V lost 8 bases to trimming and J lost 3 bases, with 8 bases between them. Germline V gene data show CDR1 as MNHEY and CDR2 as SMNVEV (reference sequence). The CDR3 coding sequence is TGTGCCAGCTATAGGGACTATAATTCACCCCTCCACTTT. Encoded protein: CASYRDYNSPLHF.

The chain carries TRBV18 and TRBJ1-2; D is perhaps TRBD1 (5 bases). Between the trimmed V and J ends, which lost 3 bases and 2 bases, there was a span of 13 bases. Per germline, CDR1 KGHSH and CDR2 LQKENI. This CDR3 has 15 residues. The CDR3 sequence is CASSPSGGTNYGYTF. Written as DNA, the CDR3 is TGTGCCAGCTCACCCTCGGGAGGGACCAACTATGGCTACACCTTC.

This chain connects TRBV4-1 to TRBJ1-2, with D unresolved. Germline V gene sequence: CDR1 MGHRA, CDR2 YSYEKL. Trimming shortened V by 0 bases and J by 4 bases, and 12 bases separated the two germline ends. CDR3 size: 15 residues. The CDR3 spells CASSQELDPTYGYTF. As DNA, the CDR3 is TGCGCCAGCAGCCAAGAGTTGGACCCTACCTATGGCTACACCTTC.

This clone was counted once. This CDR3 is CASRGGLTPYEQYF. DNA of the CDR3: TGTGCCAGCAGAGGGGGACTAACCCCCTACGAGCAGTACTTC. J is TRBJ2-7 and V is TRBV6-5, with D perhaps matching TRBD2 (7 bases). The germline V and J ends were trimmed by 6 bases and 2 bases, with 14 bases remaining between them. The CDR3 totals 14 residues. CDR1 is MNHEY, CDR2 SVGAGI, per germline.